A selection of T cell receptor beta chains follows, all from one sample in a study of cytomegalovirus exposure and HLA in healthy donors. Some clones are missing from TCRdb's copy, which holds only in-frame ones; the method was immunoSEQ multiplex PCR. The sample comprises about 150,000 clones, 60% to 85% of which are singletons, and approximately 13% rests with the top ten. Sequenced input: PBMCs. These receptor sequences come from a middle-aged man in good health and CMV-seropositive. The CDR3 runs from the conserved cysteine through the conserved F or W. D genes are given only for firm matches. A row's size may be missing; if present it is once, few, many or a size class.

clone size: .; D gene: .; V gene: TRBV5-4; J gene: TRBJ1-1; CDR3 DNA: TGTGCCAGCAGCTTAAGTTCCCAGGGTAACACTGAAGCTTTCTTT; CDR3 protein: CASSLSSQGNTEAFF
clone size: once; D gene: TRBD1; V gene: TRBV19; J gene: TRBJ1-1; CDR3 DNA: TGTGCCAGTAGTGCTCCCGGGACAGAGAACACTGAAGCTTTCTTT; CDR3 protein: CASSAPGTENTEAFF
clone size: .; D gene: .; V gene: TRBV21-1; J gene: TRBJ2-1; CDR3 DNA: TGTGCCCGCAGGACGGGACAGCTACAGTTCTTC; CDR3 protein: CARRTGQLQFF
clone size: once; D gene: .; V gene: TRBV4-1; J gene: TRBJ2-3; CDR3 DNA: TGCGCCAGCAGCCACTTTGGGGCAGGGCTCACAGATACGCAGTATTTT; CDR3 protein: CASSHFGAGLTDTQYF
clone size: .; D gene: TRBD1; V gene: TRBV7-2; J gene: TRBJ2-2; CDR3 DNA: TGTGCCAGCAGCCCCAGACAGGGGGCGTTCACCGGGGAGCTGTTTTTT; CDR3 protein: CASSPRQGAFTGELFF
clone size: once; D gene: .; V gene: TRBV4-3; J gene: TRBJ1-6; CDR3 DNA: TGCGCCAGCAGCCAAGATCGTCAGGGCCCAATTTCACCCCTCCACTTT; CDR3 protein: CASSQDRQGPISPLHF
clone size: .; D gene: .; V gene: TRBV5-4; J gene: TRBJ1-2; CDR3 DNA: TGTGCCAGCAGCTTGGGGTCCGACGCGGGCGGCTACACCTTC; CDR3 protein: CASSLGSDAGGYTF
clone size: .; D gene: .; V gene: TRBV5-1; J gene: TRBJ1-2; CDR3 DNA: TGCGCCAGCAGCTTGGGAGAGGGGGGGAACTATGGCTACACCTTC; CDR3 protein: CASSLGEGGNYGYTF
clone size: .; D gene: TRBD1; V gene: TRBV7-9; J gene: TRBJ2-7; CDR3 DNA: TGTGCCAGCAGCCTTGGGACAGGGATTGGGGAGCAGTACTTC; CDR3 protein: CASSLGTGIGEQYF
clone size: .; D gene: .; V gene: TRBV7-9; J gene: TRBJ2-7; CDR3 DNA: TGTGCCAGCAGCCACCAGGATGCGGGGCTCTACGAGCAGTACTTC; CDR3 protein: CASSHQDAGLYEQYF
clone size: once; D gene: TRBD2; V gene: TRBV7-3; J gene: TRBJ2-4; CDR3 DNA: TGTGCCAGCAGCTCCCTAGCGGCCGGGGACATTCAGTACTTC; CDR3 protein: CASSSLAAGDIQYF
clone size: .; D gene: .; V gene: TRBV7-9; J gene: TRBJ1-1; CDR3 DNA: TGTGCCAGCAGCTTAGTCAAGAACACTGAAGCTTTCTTT; CDR3 protein: CASSLVKNTEAFF
clone size: .; D gene: TRBD2; V gene: TRBV2; J gene: TRBJ2-1; CDR3 DNA: TGTGCCAGCACCGGGACTAGCGGGAGCTCCTACAATGAGCAGTTCTTC; CDR3 protein: CASTGTSGSSYNEQFF
clone size: .; D gene: TRBD2; V gene: TRBV10-1; J gene: TRBJ2-5; CDR3 DNA: TGCGCCAGCAGTGAGTCCGGGAGGGAGAGGGAGACCCAGTACTTC; CDR3 protein: CASSESGRERETQYF
clone size: .; D gene: TRBD1; V gene: TRBV19; J gene: TRBJ2-2; CDR3 DNA: TGTGCCAGTAGTAGGACAGGGGATGCGGAGCTGTTTTTT; CDR3 protein: CASSRTGDAELFF
clone size: few; D gene: TRBD1; V gene: TRBV5-6; J gene: TRBJ2-1; CDR3 DNA: TGTGCCAGCAGCTCGACAGGGGGCTCTTACAATGAGCAGTTCTTC; CDR3 protein: CASSSTGGSYNEQFF